This T cell receptor beta chain was captured by sequencing in a study of cytomegalovirus exposure and HLA in healthy donors. A multiplex PCR was run with 60 Vbeta primers and 13 Jbeta primers. Per the original methods: Unique TCR beta chains numbered around 80 million in a later analysis, with around 10 million shared. Method: immunoSEQ multiplex PCR; TCRdb's copy keeps in-frame clones and lacks some. V and J calls plus clone size are reproduced from that table; the DNA served to infer D and trimming. The table lists 100,000 to 120,000 clones, about 80% of them singletons, with roughly 5% in the top ten. V lost 7 bases and J lost 5; bases outside the gene matches: 9. The germline V gene has CDR1 WSHSY and CDR2 SAAADI. The CDR3 consists of 14 residues.

This sequence was found in a woman aged 25 to 39 in good health and CMV-seropositive. V and J are TRBV10-2 and TRBJ2-5, with 8 bases fitting TRBD1. The sequenced sample was PBMCs. The CDR3 nucleotides read TGCGCCAGCACCCCGACGACAGGGGTGGAGACCCAGTACTTC. Amino acids: CASTPTTGVETQYF.